The 17 T cell receptor beta chains listed next were all sequenced from one sample in a study of OX40 agonist ivuxolimab in advanced cancers. Data came from immunoSEQ multiplex PCR; TCRdb stores just in-frame clones and leaves some out. The sample records fewer than 25,000 clones, approximately 78% being singletons. Sample: CD4+ or CD8+ T cells sorted from blood, taken in a trial of the OX40 agonist ivuxolimab. The receptors come from an adult with an advanced solid tumor such as melanoma, head and neck, liver or kidney cancer.

The chain employs TRBV7-6 and TRBJ2-1; 11 bases agree with TRBD2. The V segment lost 5 bases and the J segment 6 bases; nucleotides outside the gene matches: 9. The CDR3 is made up of 16 amino acids. The germline V gene has CDR1 SGHVS and CDR2 FNYEAQ. CDR3 nucleotides: TGTGCCAGCAGCCCCCCTAGCGGGAGGACAGCCAATGAGCAGTTCTTC. Amino acid sequence: CASSPPSGRTANEQFF. Full variable domain (missing parts from reference TRBV7-6 and TRBJ2-1): GAGVSQSPRYKVTKRGQDVALRCDPISGHVSLYWYRQALGQGPEFLTYFNYEAQQDKSGLPNDRFSAERPEGSISTLTIQRTEQRDSAMYRCASSPPSGRTANEQFFGPGTRLTVL.

V gene TRBV2 combines with J gene TRBJ2-4, with D perhaps matching TRBD1 (6 bases). The germline V gene has CDR1 SNHLY and CDR2 FYNNEI. Between the trimmed V and J ends, which lost 4 bases and 0 bases, there was a span of 13 bases. The CDR3 length is 16 residues. The CDR3 nucleotides read TGTGCCAGCAGTGTAAGTGACAGGCTAGCCAAAAACATTCAGTACTTC. Its translation is CASSVSDRLAKNIQYF.

This chain uses TRBV28 with TRBJ2-5; no reliable D call. The germline CDR1 and CDR2 sequences are MDHEN and SYDVKM. This CDR3 spans 11 amino acids. The V end lost 2 bases, the J end lost 3 bases, and 1 base lay between the germline ends. The CDR3 is CASSLEETQYF. The CDR3 coding sequence is TGTGCCAGCAGTTTAGAAGAGACCCAGTACTTC.

The V and J genes are TRBV11-2 and TRBJ2-7, with 8 positions matching TRBD1. The V and J ends lost 3 bases and 1 base, in that order; junction bases with no gene match: 2. The CDR3 totals 14 residues. From germline, CDR1 is SGHAT and CDR2 FQNNGV. CDR3 protein: CASSFGTGSYEQYF. The CDR3 bases are TGTGCCAGCAGCTTCGGGACAGGTTCCTACGAGCAGTACTTC.

This clone qualifies as medium-sized. The chain links TRBV7-9 to TRBJ1-3; possibly TRBD1 for D (6 bases). V was trimmed by 5 bases and J by 0 bases, leaving 11 bases between them. This CDR3 has 15 amino acids. Germline V gives CDR1 SEHNR, CDR2 FQNEAQ (reference sequence). CDR3 DNA: TGTGCCAGCAGCGACAGGTTCTCCTCTGGAAACACCATATATTTT. Translation gives CASSDRFSSGNTIYF. Supplemented by reference TRBV7-9 and TRBJ1-3, the full variable domain reads DTGVSQNPRHKITKRGQNVTFRCDPISEHNRLYWYRQTLGQGPEFLTYFQNEAQLEKSRLLSDRFSAERPKGSFSTLEIQRTEQGDSAMYLCASSDRFSSGNTIYFGEGSWLTVV.

V and J are TRBV5-1 and TRBJ2-7, with D possibly matching TRBD1 (6 bases). The CDR3 is 14 amino acids. With 0 bases removed from V and 4 bases from J, the gap between germline ends came to 11 bases. Germline values: CDR1 SGHRS, CDR2 YFSETQ. The CDR3 reads CASSLGQGRYEQYF. CDR3 DNA: TGCGCCAGCAGCTTGGGGCAGGGGAGATACGAGCAGTACTTC.

The chain is built from TRBV2 and TRBJ1-1; TRBD1 agrees at 8 bases. The CDR3 totals 13 residues. Germline CDR1 and CDR2: SNHLY and FYNNEI. J gave up 4 bases and V 9 bases, and 7 bases lay outside the gene matches. The CDR3 nucleotides read TGTGCCAGGACAGGGGCGGCGGGCACTGAAGCTTTCTTT. Translating it yields CARTGAAGTEAFF.

In this sample, this clone turned up a few times. The rearrangement uses TRBV30 and TRBJ2-1; D may be TRBD2 (5 bases). The ends were cut back, 3 bases at V and 7 bases at J, with 10 bases in the middle. Germline CDR1 reads GTSNPN; CDR2 reads SVGIG (reference sequence). This CDR3 is 12 amino acids long. The CDR3 DNA is TGTGCCTGGAGCCCTACGGGAAATGAGCAGTTCTTC. This sequence encodes CAWSPTGNEQFF.

The rearrangement links TRBV27 to TRBJ1-5; D perhaps matches TRBD1 (6 bases). This CDR3 is 12 amino acids long. Trimming shortened V by 10 bases and J by 4 bases, and 11 bases separated the two germline ends. Germline CDR1 reads MNHEY; CDR2 reads SMNVEV (reference sequence). The CDR3 here is CAIGTLNQPQHF. The DNA for the CDR3 is TGTGCCATCGGGACACTTAATCAGCCCCAGCATTTT.

The chain joins TRBV11-2 to TRBJ2-5; weak D call: TRBD2 (5 bases). The CDR3 is made up of 12 amino acids. The germline gives CDR1 SGHAT, CDR2 FQNNGV. Trimming removed 2 bases at V and 4 bases at J, with 5 bases between. CDR3 loop: CASSLLAETQYF. DNA for the CDR3: TGTGCCAGCAGCTTACTAGCAGAGACCCAGTACTTC.

The J gene is TRBJ2-7, the V gene TRBV14; D may be TRBD1 (5 bases). This CDR3 is 15 amino acids long. Trimming shortened V by 5 bases and J by 3 bases, and 17 bases separated the two germline ends. Germline V gene data show CDR1 as SGHDN and CDR2 as FVKESK. The CDR3 loop reads CASSISPLRVYEQYF. The CDR3 DNA sequence: TGTGCCAGCAGCATAAGTCCCCTCAGGGTCTACGAGCAGTACTTC. Combining the CDR3 with reference TRBV14 and TRBJ2-7 gives the whole variable domain EAGVTQFPSHSVIEKGQTVTLRCDPISGHDNLYWYRRVMGKEIKFLLHFVKESKQDESGMPNNRFLAERTGGTYSTLKVQPAELEDSGVYFCASSISPLRVYEQYFGPGTRLTVT.

By share of the sample, this clone is medium-sized. The chain is built from TRBV19 and TRBJ1-2; the match to TRBD1 covers 10 bases. From germline, CDR1 is LNHDA and CDR2 SQIVND (reference sequence). J lost 7 bases, V lost 3 bases, and 2 bases had no gene match. The CDR3 is made up of 13 amino acids. This CDR3 is CASSMGTGAGYTF. CDR3 in DNA: TGTGCCAGTAGTATGGGGACAGGGGCTGGCTACACCTTC. The whole variable domain, filled in from reference TRBV19 and TRBJ1-2, reads DGGITQSPKYLFRKEGQNVTLSCEQNLNHDAMYWYRQDPGQGLRLIYYSQIVNDFQKGDIAEGYSVSREKKESFPLTVTSAQKNPTAFYLCASSMGTGAGYTFGSGTRLTVV.

The table lists this clone with a few counts. V usage is TRBV30 and J usage is TRBJ2-3; TRBD1 aligns across 7 bases. The CDR3 is made up of 13 amino acids. J was trimmed by 11 bases and V by 2 bases; bases with no gene match: 10. Germline V gene lookup returns CDR1 GTSNPN and CDR2 SVGIG (reference sequence). The CDR3 DNA reads as TGTGCCTGGAGTATATTACGGACAGGCCGGCAGTATTTT. Protein sequence: CAWSILRTGRQYF.

The chain employs TRBV9 and TRBJ2-5; 9 bases match TRBD1. Looked up from germline, CDR1 is SGDLS and CDR2 is YYNGEE. There are 13 residues in the CDR3. V shed 3 bases and J 5 bases; nucleotides not matched to a gene: 2. The CDR3 nucleotides are TGTGCCAGCAGCGACGGACAGGGGGAGACCCAGTACTTC. Its translation: CASSDGQGETQYF. Full variable domain (outside the CDR3, taken from reference TRBV9 and TRBJ2-5): DSGVTQTPKHLITATGQRVTLRCSPRSGDLSVYWYQQSLDQGLQFLIQYYNGEERAKGNILERFSAQQFPDLHSELNLSSLELGDSALYFCASSDGQGETQYFGPGTRLLVL.

The V gene is TRBV7-9, the J gene TRBJ1-2; D not certain. This CDR3 spans 15 amino acids. The germline V gene encodes CDR1 SEHNR and CDR2 FQNEAQ (reference sequence). V lost 1 base, J lost 4 bases, and 13 bases lay in between. The CDR3 DNA sequence: TGTGCCAGCAGCTTAGGGGTCACGCCGGCCTATGGCTACACCTTC. Translated: CASSLGVTPAYGYTF.

This clone was counted only a few times. V usage is TRBV2 and J usage is TRBJ2-2; a possible D gene is TRBD2 (5 bases). The V end was cut by 10 bases, the J end by 0 bases, with 18 bases between. Per the germline V gene, CDR1 is SNHLY and CDR2 is FYNNEI. The CDR3 has 16 residues. The CDR3 loop reads CATSSEGAANTGELFF. CDR3 DNA sequence: TGTGCCACCTCGAGTGAGGGTGCAGCGAACACCGGGGAGCTGTTTTTT.

V is TRBV29-1 and J is TRBJ1-2; D remains ambiguous. Per germline, CDR1 SQVTM and CDR2 ANQGSEA. The V gene lost 0 bases and the J gene lost 4 bases, with 12 bases spanning the gap. The CDR3 is 14 residues long. CDR3 in amino acids: CSVEDPYRGYGYTF. For the CDR3, the DNA is TGCAGCGTTGAAGATCCGTACCGCGGCTATGGCTACACCTTC.